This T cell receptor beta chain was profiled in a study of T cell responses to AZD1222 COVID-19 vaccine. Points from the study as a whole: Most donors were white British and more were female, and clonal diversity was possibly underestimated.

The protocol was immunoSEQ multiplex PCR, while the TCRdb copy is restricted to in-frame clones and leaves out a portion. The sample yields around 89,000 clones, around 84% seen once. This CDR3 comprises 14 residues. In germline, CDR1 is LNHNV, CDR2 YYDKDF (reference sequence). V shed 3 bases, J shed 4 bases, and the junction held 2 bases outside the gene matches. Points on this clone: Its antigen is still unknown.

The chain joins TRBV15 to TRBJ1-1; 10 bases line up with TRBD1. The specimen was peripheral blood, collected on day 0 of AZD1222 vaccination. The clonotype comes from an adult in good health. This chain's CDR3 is CATSSWDRGTEAFF. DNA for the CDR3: TGTGCCACCAGCAGTTGGGACAGGGGCACTGAAGCTTTCTTT. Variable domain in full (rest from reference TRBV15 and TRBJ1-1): DAMVIQNPRYQVTQFGKPVTLSCSQTLNHNVMYWYQQKSSQAPKLLFHYYDKDFNNEADTPDNFQSRRPNTSFCFLDIRSPGLGDTAMYLCATSSWDRGTEAFFGQGTRLTVV.